These T cell receptor beta chains were read from a single sample in a study of blood T cells in healthy people across ages. MiXCR was run by TCRdb on the 5' RACE reads, yielding one entry per CDR3 protein. This repertoire shows 650,000 to 900,000 distinct CDR3 sequences, 60% to 80% found once; its top ten account for around a quarter. Source material: blood. These receptors were obtained from a man aged 25-45 years in good health. Both conserved end residues are trimmed from each CDR3. A D gene is named only where the DNA matches it firmly.

V: TRBV4-3
J: TRBJ2-2
D: NA
CDR3: ASSPQITARDTGELF

V: TRBV10-3
J: TRBJ1-5
D: NA
CDR3: AISEGAVNQPQH

V: TRBV29-1
J: TRBJ2-7
D: TRBD1
CDR3: SVEGTVGTGKTYEQY

V: TRBV29-1
J: TRBJ2-4
D: TRBD1
CDR3: SAEGGQGKNIQY

V: TRBV30
J: TRBJ1-4
D: NA
CDR3: AWTRDVEKLF

V: TRBV11-2
J: TRBJ1-1
D: NA
CDR3: ASSVSPSLNTEAF

V: TRBV5-1
J: TRBJ2-7
D: NA
CDR3: ASSPPGRGEGEQY

V: TRBV12-3/TRBV12-4
J: TRBJ2-1
D: TRBD2
CDR3: ASSGHPGLAPNEQF

V: TRBV9
J: TRBJ2-1
D: TRBD2
CDR3: ASSVGASGGNNEQF

V: TRBV7-9
J: TRBJ1-5
D: TRBD1
CDR3: ASSLTGGAPNQPQH

V: TRBV20-1
J: TRBJ2-2
D: TRBD2
CDR3: SARGLELTGELF

V: TRBV20-1
J: NA
D: NA
CDR3: SASGFLRGGETQY

V: TRBV12-3/TRBV12-4
J: TRBJ2-2
D: TRBD1
CDR3: ASSRGTGGRTGELF